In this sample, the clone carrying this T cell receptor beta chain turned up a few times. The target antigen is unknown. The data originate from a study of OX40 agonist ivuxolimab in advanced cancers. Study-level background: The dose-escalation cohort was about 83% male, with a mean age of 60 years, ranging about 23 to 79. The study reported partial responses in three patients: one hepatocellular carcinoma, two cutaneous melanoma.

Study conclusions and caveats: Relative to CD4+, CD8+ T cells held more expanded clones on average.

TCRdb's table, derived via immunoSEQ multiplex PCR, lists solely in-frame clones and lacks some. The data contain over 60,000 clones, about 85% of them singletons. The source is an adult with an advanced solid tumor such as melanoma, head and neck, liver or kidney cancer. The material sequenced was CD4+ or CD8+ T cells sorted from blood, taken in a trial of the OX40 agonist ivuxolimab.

The CDR3 region has the DNA TGTGCCAGCAGCTTAGCGTACAGGGGGGGACCTGGCTACACCTTC. It is translated as CASSLAYRGGPGYTF. The genes are TRBV7-2 and TRBJ1-2; TRBD1 matches 8 bases. Germline lookup yields CDR1 SGHTA and CDR2 FQGNSA. V lost 0 bases, J lost 7 bases, and 7 bases stayed unmatched. This CDR3 has 15 residues.